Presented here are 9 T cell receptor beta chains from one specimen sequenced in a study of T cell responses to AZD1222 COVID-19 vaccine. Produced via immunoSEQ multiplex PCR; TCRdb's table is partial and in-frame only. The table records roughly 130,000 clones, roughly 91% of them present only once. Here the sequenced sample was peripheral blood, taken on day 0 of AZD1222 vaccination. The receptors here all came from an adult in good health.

The CDR3: CASSRTDSTYEQYF. The CDR3 DNA reads as TGTGCCAGCAGCCGCACTGACAGTACCTACGAGCAGTACTTC. The rearrangement uses TRBV7-2 and TRBJ2-7, with D perhaps matching TRBD1 (5 bases). V lost 5 bases, J lost 2 bases, and 13 bases lay in between. Germline V gene data show CDR1 as SGHTA and CDR2 as FQGNSA. The CDR3 spans 14 residues.

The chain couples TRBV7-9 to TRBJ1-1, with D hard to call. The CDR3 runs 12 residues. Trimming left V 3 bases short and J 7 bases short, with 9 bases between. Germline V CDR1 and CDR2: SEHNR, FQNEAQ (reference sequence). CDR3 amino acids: CASSLHVREAFF. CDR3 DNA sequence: TGTGCCAGCAGCTTGCACGTCCGTGAAGCTTTCTTT.

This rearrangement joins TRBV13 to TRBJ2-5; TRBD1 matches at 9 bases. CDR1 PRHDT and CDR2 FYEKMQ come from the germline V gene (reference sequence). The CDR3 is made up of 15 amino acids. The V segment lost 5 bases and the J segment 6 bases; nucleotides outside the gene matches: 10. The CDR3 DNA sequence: TGTGCCAGCAGCCCCCAGGGGACAGGGAGACAGACCCAGTACTTC. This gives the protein CASSPQGTGRQTQYF.

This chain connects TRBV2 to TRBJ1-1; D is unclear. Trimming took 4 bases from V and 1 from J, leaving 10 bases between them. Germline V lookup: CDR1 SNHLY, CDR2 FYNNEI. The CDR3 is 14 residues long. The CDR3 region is CASSVSGTNTEAFF. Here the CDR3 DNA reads TGTGCCAGCAGTGTTTCGGGTACGAACACTGAAGCTTTCTTT.

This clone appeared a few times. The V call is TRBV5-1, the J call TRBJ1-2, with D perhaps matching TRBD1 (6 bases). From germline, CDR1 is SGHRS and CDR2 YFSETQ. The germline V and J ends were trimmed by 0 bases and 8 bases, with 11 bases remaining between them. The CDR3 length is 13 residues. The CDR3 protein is CASSLDGGGGYTF. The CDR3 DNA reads TGCGCCAGCAGCTTGGACGGGGGCGGCGGCTACACCTTC.

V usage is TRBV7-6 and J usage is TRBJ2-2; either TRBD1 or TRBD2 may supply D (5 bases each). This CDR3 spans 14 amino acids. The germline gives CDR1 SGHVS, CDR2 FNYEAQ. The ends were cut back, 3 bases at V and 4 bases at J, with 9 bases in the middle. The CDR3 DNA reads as TGTGCCAGCAGCTTCGCAGGGAGCACCGGGGAGCTGTTTTTT. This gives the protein CASSFAGSTGELFF. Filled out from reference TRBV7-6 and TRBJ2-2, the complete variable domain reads GAGVSQSPRYKVTKRGQDVALRCDPISGHVSLYWYRQALGQGPEFLTYFNYEAQQDKSGLPNDRFSAERPEGSISTLTIQRTEQRDSAMYRCASSFAGSTGELFFGEGSRLTVL.

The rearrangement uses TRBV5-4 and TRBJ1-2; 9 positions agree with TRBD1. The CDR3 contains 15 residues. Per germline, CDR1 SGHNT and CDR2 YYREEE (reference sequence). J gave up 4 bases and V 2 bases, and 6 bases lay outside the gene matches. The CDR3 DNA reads TGTGCCAGCAGCTTTGGGGACAGGGAGAGCTATGGCTACACCTTC. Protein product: CASSFGDRESYGYTF.

In DNA, the CDR3 is TGTGCCAGCAGTGAGTTCCGGGGACCTGAAGCTTTCTTT. This translates into CASSEFRGPEAFF. V gene TRBV6-1 combines with J gene TRBJ1-1; tentatively, D is TRBD1 (5 bases). V gave up 3 bases and J gave up 6 bases, with 11 bases separating them. CDR1 MNHNS and CDR2 SASEGT come from the germline V gene. This CDR3 contains 13 residues.

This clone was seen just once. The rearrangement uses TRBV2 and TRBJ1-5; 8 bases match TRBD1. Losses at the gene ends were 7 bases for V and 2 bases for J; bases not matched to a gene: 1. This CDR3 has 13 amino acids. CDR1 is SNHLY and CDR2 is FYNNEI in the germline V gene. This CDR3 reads CASKDRGNQPQHF. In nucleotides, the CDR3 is TGTGCCAGCAAGGACAGGGGCAATCAGCCCCAGCATTTT.